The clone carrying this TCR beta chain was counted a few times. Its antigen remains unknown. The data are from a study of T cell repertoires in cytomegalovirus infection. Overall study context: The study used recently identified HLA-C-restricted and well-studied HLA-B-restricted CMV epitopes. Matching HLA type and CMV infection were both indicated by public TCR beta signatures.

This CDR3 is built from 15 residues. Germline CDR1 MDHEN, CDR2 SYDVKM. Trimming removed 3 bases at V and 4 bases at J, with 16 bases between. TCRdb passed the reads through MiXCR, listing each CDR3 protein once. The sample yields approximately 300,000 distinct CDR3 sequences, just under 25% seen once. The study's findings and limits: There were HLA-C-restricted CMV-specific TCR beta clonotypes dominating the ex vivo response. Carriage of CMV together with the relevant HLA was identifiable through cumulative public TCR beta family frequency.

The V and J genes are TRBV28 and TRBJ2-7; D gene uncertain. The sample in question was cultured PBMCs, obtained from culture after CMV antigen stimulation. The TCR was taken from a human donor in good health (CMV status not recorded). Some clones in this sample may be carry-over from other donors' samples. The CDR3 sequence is CASSLSGTVRYEQYF. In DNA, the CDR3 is TGTGCCAGCAGTTTGAGTGGAACGGTGCGGTACGAGCAGTACTTC.